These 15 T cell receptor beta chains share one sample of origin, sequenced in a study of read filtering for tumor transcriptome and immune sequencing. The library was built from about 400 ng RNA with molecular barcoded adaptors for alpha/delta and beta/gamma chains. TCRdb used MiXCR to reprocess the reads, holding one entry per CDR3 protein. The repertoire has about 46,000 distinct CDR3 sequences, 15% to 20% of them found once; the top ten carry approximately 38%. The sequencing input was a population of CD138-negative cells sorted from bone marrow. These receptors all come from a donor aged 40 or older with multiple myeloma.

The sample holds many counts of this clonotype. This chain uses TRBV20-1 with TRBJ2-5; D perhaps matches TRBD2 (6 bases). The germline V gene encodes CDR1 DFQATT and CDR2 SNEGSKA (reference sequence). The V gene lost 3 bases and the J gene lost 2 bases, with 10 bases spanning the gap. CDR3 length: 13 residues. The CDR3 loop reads CSARRLGQETQYF. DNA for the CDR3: TGCAGTGCTAGGAGACTAGGTCAAGAGACCCAGTACTTC.

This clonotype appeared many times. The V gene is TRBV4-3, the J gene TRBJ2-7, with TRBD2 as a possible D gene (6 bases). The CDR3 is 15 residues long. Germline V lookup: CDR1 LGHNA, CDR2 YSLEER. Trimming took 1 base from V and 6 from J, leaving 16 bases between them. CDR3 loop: CASSQVVGRAGEQYF. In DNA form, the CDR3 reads TGCGCCAGCAGCCAAGTTGTCGGGAGAGCTGGCGAGCAGTACTTC.

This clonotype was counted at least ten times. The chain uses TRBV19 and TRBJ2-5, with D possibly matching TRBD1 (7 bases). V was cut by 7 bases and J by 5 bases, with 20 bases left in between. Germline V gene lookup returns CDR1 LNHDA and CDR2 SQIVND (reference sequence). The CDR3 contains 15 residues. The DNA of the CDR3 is TGTGCCAGTACCGAGACTGGAGGGGGCTTGGAGACCCAGTACTTC. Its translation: CASTETGGGLETQYF.

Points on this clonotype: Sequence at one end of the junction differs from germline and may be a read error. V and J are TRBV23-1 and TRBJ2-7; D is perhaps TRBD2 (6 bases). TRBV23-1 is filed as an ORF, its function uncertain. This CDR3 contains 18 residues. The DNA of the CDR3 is TGCGCCAGCGGTCAGGGTGTCGTCCGGGGGTCTAGCGACCGCGAGCAGTACTTC. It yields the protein CASGQGVVRGSSDREQYF.

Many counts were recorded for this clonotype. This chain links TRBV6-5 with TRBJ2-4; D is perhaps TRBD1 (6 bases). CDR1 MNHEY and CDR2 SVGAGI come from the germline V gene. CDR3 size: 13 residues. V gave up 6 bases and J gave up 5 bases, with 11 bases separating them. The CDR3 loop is CASRKQGENIQYF. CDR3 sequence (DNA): TGTGCCAGCAGAAAACAGGGAGAAAACATTCAGTACTTC.

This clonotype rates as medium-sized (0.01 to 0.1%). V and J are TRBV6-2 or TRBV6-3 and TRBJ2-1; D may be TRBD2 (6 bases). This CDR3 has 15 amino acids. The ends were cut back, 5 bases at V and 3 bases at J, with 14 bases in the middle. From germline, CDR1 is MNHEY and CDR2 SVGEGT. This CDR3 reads CASSTTGGIYNEQFF. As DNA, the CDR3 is TGTGCCAGCAGTACCACCGGCGGGATCTACAATGAGCAGTTCTTC.

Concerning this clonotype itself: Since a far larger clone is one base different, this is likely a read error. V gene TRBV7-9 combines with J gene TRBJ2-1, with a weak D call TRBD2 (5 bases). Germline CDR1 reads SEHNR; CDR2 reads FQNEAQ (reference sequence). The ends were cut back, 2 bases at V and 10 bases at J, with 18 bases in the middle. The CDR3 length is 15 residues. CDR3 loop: CASSLSSRATYEQFF. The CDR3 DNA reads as TGTGCCAGCAGCTTAAGTTCGCGGGCTACCTACGAGCAGTTCTTC.

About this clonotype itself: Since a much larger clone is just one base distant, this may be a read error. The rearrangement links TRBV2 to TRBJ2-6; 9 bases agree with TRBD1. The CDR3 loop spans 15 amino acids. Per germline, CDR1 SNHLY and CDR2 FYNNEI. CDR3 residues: CASRGQGQGASVLTF. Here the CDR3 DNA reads TGTGCCAGCAGAGGACAGGGGCAAGGGGCCAGCGTCCTGACTTTC.

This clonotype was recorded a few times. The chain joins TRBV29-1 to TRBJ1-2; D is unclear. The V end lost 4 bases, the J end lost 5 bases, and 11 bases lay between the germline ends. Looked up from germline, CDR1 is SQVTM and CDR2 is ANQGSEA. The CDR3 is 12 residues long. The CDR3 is CSVGSEGYGYTF. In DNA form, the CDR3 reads TGCAGCGTTGGGAGCGAAGGTTATGGCTACACCTTC.

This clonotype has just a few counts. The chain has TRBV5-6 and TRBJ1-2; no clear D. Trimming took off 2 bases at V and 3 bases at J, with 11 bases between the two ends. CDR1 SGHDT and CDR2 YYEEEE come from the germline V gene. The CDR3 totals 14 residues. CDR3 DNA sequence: TGTGCCAGCAGCTTCGAGGGAAGAGACTATGGCTACACCTTC. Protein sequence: CASSFEGRDYGYTF.

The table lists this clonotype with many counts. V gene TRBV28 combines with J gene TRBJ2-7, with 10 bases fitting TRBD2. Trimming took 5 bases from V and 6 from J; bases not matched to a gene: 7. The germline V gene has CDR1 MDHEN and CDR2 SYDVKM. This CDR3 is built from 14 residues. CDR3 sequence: CASSNLAGACEQYF. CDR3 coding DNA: TGTGCCAGCAGTAATCTAGCGGGAGCCTGCGAGCAGTACTTC.

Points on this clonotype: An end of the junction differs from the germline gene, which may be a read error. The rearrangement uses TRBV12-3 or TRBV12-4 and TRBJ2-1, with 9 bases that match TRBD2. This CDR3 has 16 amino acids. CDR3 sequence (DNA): TGTACCAGCAGTTTCCCGACTAGCGGTTTGAGAAATGAACAGTTCTTC. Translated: CTSSFPTSGLRNEQFF.

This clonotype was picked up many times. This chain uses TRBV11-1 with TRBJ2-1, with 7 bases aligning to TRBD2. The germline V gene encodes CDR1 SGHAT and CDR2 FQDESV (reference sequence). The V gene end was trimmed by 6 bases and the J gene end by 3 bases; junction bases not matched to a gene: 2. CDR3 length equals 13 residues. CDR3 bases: TGTGCCAGCAGGGCTAGCGGCTACAATGAGCAGTTCTTC. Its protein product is CASRASGYNEQFF.

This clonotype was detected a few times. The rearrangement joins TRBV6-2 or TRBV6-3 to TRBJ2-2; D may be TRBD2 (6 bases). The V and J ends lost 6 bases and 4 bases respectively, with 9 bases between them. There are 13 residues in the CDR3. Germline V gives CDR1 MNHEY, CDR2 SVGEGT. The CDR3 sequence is CASRLAATGELFF. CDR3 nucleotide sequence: TGTGCCAGCAGACTAGCAGCCACCGGGGAGCTGTTTTTT.

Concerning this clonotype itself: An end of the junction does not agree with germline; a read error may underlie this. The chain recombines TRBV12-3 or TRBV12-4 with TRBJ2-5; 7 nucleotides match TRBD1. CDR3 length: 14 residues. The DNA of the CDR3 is TGTGACAGCAGTTTAGACAGGGAGCAAGAGACCCAGTACTTC. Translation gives CDSSLDREQETQYF.